This T cell receptor (beta chain) stems from a study of blood T cell repertoires in COVID-19. Across the study: Whether acute or convalescent, the COVID-19 samples came from the United States, Italy and Spain. Sample material is recorded as cDNA or gDNA derived from T cells, B-cell-depleted T cells, or PBMCs.

Original processing notes: Estimation of nucleated cell counts was performed using reference gene primer amplification. Generated by immunoSEQ multiplex PCR, the TCRdb table keeps only in-frame clones and is missing some. The D gene and trimming were derived from the DNA, and the V and J assignments and clone size from that table. The sample holds about 210,000 clones, around four fifths seen once. Trimming removed 5 bases from V and 4 bases from J; junction bases left unmatched: 12. CDR1 is SGHTA and CDR2 is FQGTGA in the germline V gene. This CDR3 has 16 residues. In Seattle, patients joined the study during active infection and were tracked longitudinally.

The chain couples TRBV7-3 to TRBJ2-3, with 7 bases lining up with TRBD1. The sequenced sample consisted of peripheral blood. This receptor was obtained from a woman of 80 years or more with COVID-19, enrolled during active disease. The CDR3 DNA reads TGTGCCAGCAGCCCCCGGACAGGCTCCGACCCAGATACGCAGTATTTT. Protein: CASSPRTGSDPDTQYF.